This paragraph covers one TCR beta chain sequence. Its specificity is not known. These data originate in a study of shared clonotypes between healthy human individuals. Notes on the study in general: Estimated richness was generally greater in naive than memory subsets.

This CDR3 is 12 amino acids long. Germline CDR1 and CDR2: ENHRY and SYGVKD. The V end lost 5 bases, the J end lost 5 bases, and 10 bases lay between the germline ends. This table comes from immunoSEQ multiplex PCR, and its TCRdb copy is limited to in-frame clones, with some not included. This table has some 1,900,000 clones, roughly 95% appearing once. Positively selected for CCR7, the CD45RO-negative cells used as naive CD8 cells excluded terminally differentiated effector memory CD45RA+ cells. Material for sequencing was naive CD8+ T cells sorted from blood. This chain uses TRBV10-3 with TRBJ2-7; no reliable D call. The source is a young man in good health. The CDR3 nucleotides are TGTGCCATCAGTCGGGCTGGCCACGAGCAGTACTTC. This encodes CAISRAGHEQYF.